This TCR beta chain originates from a study of T cells in Graves' hyperthyroidism and ophthalmopathy. General observations from the study: In blood, most of the thyroid clonotypes expanded above 0.001 were also present. Model output signaled ophthalmopathy a median approximately six months ahead of onset. Through a model of 13 V-J features, ophthalmopathy was separated from stable hyperthyroidism.

Regions amplified from RNA transcripts were the TCR beta CDR3 regions. HTBI primers were used for first-round RT-PCR of the TCR CDR3. MiXCR, run by TCRdb on the multiplex PCR reads, gives a single entry per CDR3 protein. The sample records some 490,000 distinct CDR3 sequences, about 22% being singletons. This clonotype came up many times. As yet, its antigen is unknown. With 7 bases removed from V and 6 bases from J, the gap between germline ends came to 8 bases. Germline lookup yields CDR1 SQVTM and CDR2 ANQGSEA. The CDR3 is made up of 10 amino acids. V usage is TRBV29-1 and J usage is TRBJ2-3; D call uncertain. Material: blood. The TCR originated in a woman in her seventies with Graves' ophthalmopathy. CDR3 sequence reads: CSAYTDTQYF. The CDR3 DNA reads as TGCAGCGCATATACCGATACGCAGTATTTT.